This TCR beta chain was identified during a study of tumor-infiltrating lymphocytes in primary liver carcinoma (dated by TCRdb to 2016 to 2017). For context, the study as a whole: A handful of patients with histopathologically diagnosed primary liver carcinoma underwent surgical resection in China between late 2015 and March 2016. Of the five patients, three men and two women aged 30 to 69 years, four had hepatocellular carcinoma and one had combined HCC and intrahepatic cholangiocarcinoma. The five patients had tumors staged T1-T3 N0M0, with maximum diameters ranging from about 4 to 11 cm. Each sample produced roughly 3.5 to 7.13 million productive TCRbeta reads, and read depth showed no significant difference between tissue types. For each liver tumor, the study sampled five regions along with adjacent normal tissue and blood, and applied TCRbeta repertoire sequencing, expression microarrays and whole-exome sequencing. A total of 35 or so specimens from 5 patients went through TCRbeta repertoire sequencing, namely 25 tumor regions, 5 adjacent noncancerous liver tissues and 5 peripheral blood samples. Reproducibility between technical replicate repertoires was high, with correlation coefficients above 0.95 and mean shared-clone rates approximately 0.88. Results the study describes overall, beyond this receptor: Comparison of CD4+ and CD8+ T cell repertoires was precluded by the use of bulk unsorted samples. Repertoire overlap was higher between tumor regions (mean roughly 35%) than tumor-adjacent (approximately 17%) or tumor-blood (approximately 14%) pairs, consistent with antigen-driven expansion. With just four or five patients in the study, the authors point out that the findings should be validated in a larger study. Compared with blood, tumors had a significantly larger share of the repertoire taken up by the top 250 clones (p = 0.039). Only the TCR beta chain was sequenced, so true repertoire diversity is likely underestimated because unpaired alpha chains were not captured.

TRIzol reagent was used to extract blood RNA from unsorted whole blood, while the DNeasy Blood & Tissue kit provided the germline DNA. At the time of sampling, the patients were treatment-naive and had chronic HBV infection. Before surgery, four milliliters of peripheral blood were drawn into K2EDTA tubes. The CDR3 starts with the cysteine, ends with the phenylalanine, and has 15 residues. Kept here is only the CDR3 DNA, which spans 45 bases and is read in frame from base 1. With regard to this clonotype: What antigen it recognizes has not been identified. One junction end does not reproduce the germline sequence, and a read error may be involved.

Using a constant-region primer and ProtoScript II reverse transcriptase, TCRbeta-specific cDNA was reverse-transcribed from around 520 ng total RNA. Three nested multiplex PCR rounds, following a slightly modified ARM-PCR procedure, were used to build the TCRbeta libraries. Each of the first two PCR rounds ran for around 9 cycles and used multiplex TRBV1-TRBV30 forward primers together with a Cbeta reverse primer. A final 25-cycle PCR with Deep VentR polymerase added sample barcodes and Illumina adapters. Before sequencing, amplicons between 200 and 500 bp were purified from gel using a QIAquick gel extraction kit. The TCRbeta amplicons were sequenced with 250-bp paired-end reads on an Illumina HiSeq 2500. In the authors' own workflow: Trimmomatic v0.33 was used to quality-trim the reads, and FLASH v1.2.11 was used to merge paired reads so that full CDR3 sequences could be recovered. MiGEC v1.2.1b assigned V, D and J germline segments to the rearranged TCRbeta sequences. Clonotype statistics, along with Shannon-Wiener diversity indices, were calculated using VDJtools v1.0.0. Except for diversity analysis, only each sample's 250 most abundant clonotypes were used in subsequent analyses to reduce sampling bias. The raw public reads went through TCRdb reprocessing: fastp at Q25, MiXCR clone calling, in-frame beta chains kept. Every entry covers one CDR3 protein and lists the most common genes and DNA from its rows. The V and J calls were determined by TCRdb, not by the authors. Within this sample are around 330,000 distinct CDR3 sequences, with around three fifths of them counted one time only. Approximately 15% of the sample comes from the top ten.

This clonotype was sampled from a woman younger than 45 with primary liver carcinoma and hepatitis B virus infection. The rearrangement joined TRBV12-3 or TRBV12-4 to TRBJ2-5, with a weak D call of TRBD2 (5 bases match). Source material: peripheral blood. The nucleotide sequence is TGTGTCAGCAGCACGTACCCTGGGAGCGAAGGGACCCAGTACTTC. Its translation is CVSSTYPGSEGTQYF.